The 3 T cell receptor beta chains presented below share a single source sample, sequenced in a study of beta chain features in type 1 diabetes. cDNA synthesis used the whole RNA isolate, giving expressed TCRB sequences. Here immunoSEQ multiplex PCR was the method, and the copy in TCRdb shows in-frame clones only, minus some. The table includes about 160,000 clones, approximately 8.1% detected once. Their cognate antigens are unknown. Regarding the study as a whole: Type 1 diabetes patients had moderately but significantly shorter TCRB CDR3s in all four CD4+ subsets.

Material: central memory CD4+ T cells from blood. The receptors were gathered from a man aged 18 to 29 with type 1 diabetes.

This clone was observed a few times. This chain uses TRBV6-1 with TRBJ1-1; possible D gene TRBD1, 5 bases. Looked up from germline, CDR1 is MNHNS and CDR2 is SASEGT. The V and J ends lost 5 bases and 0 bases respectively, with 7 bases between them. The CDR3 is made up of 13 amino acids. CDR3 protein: CASSRTMNTEAFF. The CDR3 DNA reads TGTGCCAGCAGTAGGACAATGAACACTGAAGCTTTCTTT.

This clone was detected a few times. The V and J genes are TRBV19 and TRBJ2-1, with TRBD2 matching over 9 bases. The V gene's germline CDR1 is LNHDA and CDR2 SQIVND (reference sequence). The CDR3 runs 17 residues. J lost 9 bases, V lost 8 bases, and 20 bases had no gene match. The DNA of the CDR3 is TGTGCCAGTGGAAGTTTCCAGGCGGGAGGGCCCTCCGGTGAGCAGTTCTTC. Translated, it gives CASGSFQAGGPSGEQFF.

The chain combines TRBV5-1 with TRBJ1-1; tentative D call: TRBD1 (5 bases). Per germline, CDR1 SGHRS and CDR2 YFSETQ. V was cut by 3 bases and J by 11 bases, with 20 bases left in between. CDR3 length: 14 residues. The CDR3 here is CASSSGELTRRAFF. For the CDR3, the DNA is TGCGCCAGCAGCTCGGGGGAGTTGACCCGACGGGCTTTCTTT.